The rows below give T cell receptor beta chains drawn from one sample of a study of shared clonotypes between healthy human individuals. Libraries were prepared by immunoSEQ multiplex PCR; TCRdb keeps only in-frame clonotypes and omits some of them. The table records roughly 300,000 clones, roughly 87% of them present only once. The sample consisted of memory CD8+ T cells sorted from blood. The origin of the receptors is a man aged 18 to 30 in good health. The CDR3 runs from the conserved cysteine through the conserved F or W. The D gene is left open where the match is weak. The size entry is marked missing in some rows and otherwise reads once, few, many or a size class.

abundance	j_gene	d_gene	v_gene	CDR3nt	CDR3aa
-	TRBJ2-5	TRBD2	TRBV27	TGTGCCAGCAGTCTAATAGCGGGAGAAATAGAGACCCAGTACTTC	CASSLIAGEIETQYF
-	TRBJ2-7	-	TRBV7-2	TGTGCCAGCAGCTTAAATACTTGGATCTACGAGCAGTACTTC	CASSLNTWIYEQYF
-	TRBJ1-6	TRBD1	TRBV28	TGTGCCAGCAGTAATACAGGGGTAAAGTCACCCCTCCACTTT	CASSNTGVKSPLHF
few	TRBJ1-4	TRBD1	TRBV4-1	TGCGCCAGCAGCCAGGAGGGACAGGGTCATGAAAAACTGTTTTTT	CASSQEGQGHEKLFF
-	TRBJ1-3	TRBD1	TRBV6-1	TGTGCCAGCAGTGAATGGGACAGCTCTGGAAACACCATATATTTT	CASSEWDSSGNTIYF
-	TRBJ2-5	TRBD1	TRBV11-2	TGTGCCAGCAGCTTTGGGACAGGGTCGGGGACTCAGTACTTC	CASSFGTGSGTQYF
-	TRBJ2-1	-	TRBV18	TGTGCCAGCTCATCGGGGAGCTACAATGAGCAGTTCTTC	CASSSGSYNEQFF
-	TRBJ2-1	TRBD2	TRBV5-1	TGCGCCAGCAGGGGTTGGGCGGCTAGCGGGAGGACGTCCTACAATGAGCAGTTCTTC	CASRGWAASGRTSYNEQFF
-	TRBJ1-1	-	TRBV28	TGTGCCAGCACCATGGGGGGGGAGGACACTGAAGCTTTCTTT	CASTMGGEDTEAFF
-	TRBJ1-2	-	TRBV29-1	TGCAGCGGGGCGGTGAACTATGGCTACACCTTC	CSGAVNYGYTF
-	TRBJ2-2	-	TRBV9	TGTGCCAGCAGCGTAGTGACAGCCGGGGAGCTGTTTTTT	CASSVVTAGELFF
few	TRBJ2-2	TRBD1	TRBV15	TGTGCCACCAGCAGTCCCATGGGGACGGGACAGGGGCCGAACACCGGGGAGCTGTTTTTT	CATSSPMGTGQGPNTGELFF
-	TRBJ1-1	-	TRBV9	TGTGCCAGCAGCGTAGGGGGGGCCACTGAAGCTTTCTTT	CASSVGGATEAFF
-	TRBJ2-1	-	TRBV29-1	TGCAGCGTCAAAGGGGAGGAGAGCTCCTACAATGAGCAGTTCTTC	CSVKGEESSYNEQFF
-	TRBJ2-7	-	TRBV7-8	TGTGCCAGCAGCCCCGACAGTTTCGAGCAGTACTTC	CASSPDSFEQYF
-	TRBJ2-7	-	TRBV23-1	TGCGCCAGCCATATCTCCGCGTACGAGCAGTACTTC	CASHISAYEQYF
few	TRBJ1-6	-	TRBV18	TGTGCCAGCTCACAGCGGGGTGGTTCACCCCTCCACTTT	CASSQRGGSPLHF
once	TRBJ2-5	-	TRBV5-3	TGTGCCAGAAGCTACTTCGAGGGCCGGACCCAGTACTTC	CARSYFEGRTQYF
-	TRBJ2-7	TRBD2	TRBV30	TGTGCCCGGTGGAGGACTAGCGGTTGGCGGTCCTACGAGCAGTACTTC	CARWRTSGWRSYEQYF
-	TRBJ2-7	TRBD2	TRBV13	TGTGCCAGCAGCCCCCTAGGGGAGGGCCCATCCGAGCAGTACTTC	CASSPLGEGPSEQYF
-	TRBJ1-1	TRBD1	TRBV9	TGTGCCAGCAGCGAGGGACAGGGGATCATGAACACTGAAGCTTTCTTT	CASSEGQGIMNTEAFF
-	TRBJ2-7	TRBD2	TRBV7-2	TGTGCCAGCAGCTTAGCCCGACTAGCGGGATCCTACGAGCAGTACTTC	CASSLARLAGSYEQYF
-	TRBJ1-2	-	TRBV4-1	TGCGCCAGCAGCCCCCTACTGGCAGGAAACTATGGCTACACCTTC	CASSPLLAGNYGYTF
once	TRBJ2-1	TRBD2	TRBV9	TGTGCCAGCAGCGTAGTTCCTAGCGGGGGAGATGAGCAGTTCTTC	CASSVVPSGGDEQFF
-	TRBJ1-6	TRBD1	TRBV6-1	TGTGCCAGCAGTGCCAACACAGGGGTTGGGTCACCCCTCCACTTT	CASSANTGVGSPLHF
-	TRBJ2-2	TRBD2	TRBV4-3	TGCGCCAGCAGCCAAGAACTGGCTAGCGGGAGTGCCGGGGAGCTGTTTTTT	CASSQELASGSAGELFF
-	TRBJ2-1	-	TRBV27	TGTGCCAGCAGTTCGTTTCTCGGGTCAGCGAGCAATGAGCAGTTCTTC	CASSSFLGSASNEQFF
-	TRBJ1-1	-	TRBV7-8	TGTGCCAGCAGTCTCTATACGGAGGGAGGGCAAGCTTTCTTT	CASSLYTEGGQAFF
-	TRBJ1-2	-	TRBV30	TGTGCCTGGAGTGTAGGTCAGAGTTACTTCTATGGCTACACCTTC	CAWSVGQSYFYGYTF
-	TRBJ2-7	TRBD2	TRBV2	TGTGCCAGCGTATTAGGTCCGGGACTATCGTCCTACGAGCAGTACTTC	CASVLGPGLSSYEQYF
-	TRBJ2-3	TRBD2	TRBV27	TGTGCCAGCAGTTTATTGCGGCTAGCGGGGGGCCCAGATACGCAGTATTTT	CASSLLRLAGGPDTQYF
-	TRBJ2-7	TRBD1	TRBV7-6	TGTGCCAGCAGCAAGACAGGGGGCCGGGACGAGCAGTACTTC	CASSKTGGRDEQYF
-	TRBJ2-1	-	TRBV29-1	TGCAGCGTTGAAGGGATCTACAATGAGCAGTTCTTC	CSVEGIYNEQFF
-	TRBJ2-2	TRBD1	TRBV6-4	TGTGCCAGCAGCCAAGGGGGCGGCACCGGGGAGCTGTTTTTT	CASSQGGGTGELFF
-	TRBJ1-1	-	TRBV4-1	TGCGCCAGCAGCCAAGAGGGCGCTGAAGCTTTCTTT	CASSQEGAEAFF
few	TRBJ1-2	-	TRBV28	TGTGCCAGCAGTTTATTAAGGGGCCGCTATGGCTACACCTTC	CASSLLRGRYGYTF